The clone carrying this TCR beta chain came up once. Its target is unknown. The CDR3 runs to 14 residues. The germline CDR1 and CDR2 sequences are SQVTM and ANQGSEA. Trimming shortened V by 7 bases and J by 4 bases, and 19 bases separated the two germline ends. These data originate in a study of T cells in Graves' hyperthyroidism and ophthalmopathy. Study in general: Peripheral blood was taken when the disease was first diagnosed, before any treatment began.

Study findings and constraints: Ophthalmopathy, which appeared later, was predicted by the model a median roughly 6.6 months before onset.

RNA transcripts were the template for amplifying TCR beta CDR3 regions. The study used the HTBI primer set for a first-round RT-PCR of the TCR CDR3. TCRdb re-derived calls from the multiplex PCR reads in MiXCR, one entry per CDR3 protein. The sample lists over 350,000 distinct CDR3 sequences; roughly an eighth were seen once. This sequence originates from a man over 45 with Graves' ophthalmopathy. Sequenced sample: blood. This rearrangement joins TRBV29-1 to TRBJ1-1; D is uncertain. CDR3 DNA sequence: TGCAGCGAAGCCCGGACCGGCTCGTCCACTGAAGCTTTCTTT. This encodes CSEARTGSSTEAFF.